This is a list of T cell receptor beta chains from one sample in a study of blood T cells in healthy people across ages. In TCRdb, the 5' RACE reads were re-called with MiXCR into one record per CDR3 protein. The table records about 1.7 million distinct CDR3 sequences, 25% to 30% of them present only once. Source material: blood. Source of these receptors: a woman in her 30s in good health. The CDR3 runs from the conserved cysteine through the conserved F or W. The D gene is left open where the match is weak. Clone size appears in some rows only: once, few, many, or a class for an expanded clone.

TRBV6-5	TRBJ2-3	TRBD2	NA	TGTGCCAGCAGTTACTCTCTTAGCGGGGGCCTCACAGATACGCAGTATTTT	CASSYSLSGGLTDTQYF
TRBV9	TRBJ1-4	NA	NA	TGTGCCAGCAGCCCCACATTCGACAGGAATAATGAAGAACTGTTTTTT	CASSPTFDRNNEELFF
TRBV7-2	TRBJ2-7	NA	few	TGTGCCAGCAGCTTATTCGGGGTTGAGCAGTACTTC	CASSLFGVEQYF
TRBV3-1	TRBJ2-7	NA	NA	TGTGCCAGCAGCCAATTGGAATCCGAGCAGTACTTC	CASSQLESEQYF
TRBV3-1	TRBJ2-1	NA	few	TGTGCCAGCAGGTCCGGGACTCACAAACCCTACAATGAGCAGTTCTTC	CASRSGTHKPYNEQFF
TRBV10-3	TRBJ2-1	NA	many	TGTGCCGCCCAGAGGGCGGGCTCCTACAATGAGCAGTTCTTC	CAAQRAGSYNEQFF
TRBV10-3	TRBJ2-1	NA	NA	TGTGCCATCAGTGAAAGGGAAGCCACCAACAATGAGCAGTTCTTC	CAISEREATNNEQFF
TRBV5-5	TRBJ1-1	NA	NA	TGTGCCAGCAGCTTGGGGCTGGTTACTGAAGCTTTCTTT	CASSLGLVTEAFF
TRBV7-9	TRBJ2-4	NA	NA	TGTGCCAGCAGCTTAGCTTACCTCAATGAGCAGTACTTC	CASSLAYLNEQYF
TRBV11-2	TRBJ2-5	NA	few	TGTGTCAGCAGCTTAGAGCCCCTTAAGACCCAGTACTTC	CVSSLEPLKTQYF
TRBV28	TRBJ2-7	NA	many	TGTGCCAGCAGTTTATACGTGTCCTACGAGCAGTACTTC	CASSLYVSYEQYF
TRBV10-1	TRBJ2-3	NA	NA	TGCGCCAGCAGTGAGTTGAGGGCAGAGCAAGGCACAGATACGCAGTATTTT	CASSELRAEQGTDTQYF
TRBV29-1	TRBJ1-4	NA	NA	TGCAGCGTTGTCCCAGGGTTGGCTAATGAAAAACTGTTTTTT	CSVVPGLANEKLFF
TRBV19	TRBJ2-3	NA	NA	TGTGCCAGTAGTACGCCGCGAGGGCCAGCAGATACGCAGTATTTT	CASSTPRGPADTQYF
TRBV4-3	TRBJ2-5	TRBD2	NA	TGCGCCAGCAGCCGCGGGACTAGCGGGAGCTTTGGAGAGACCCAGTACTTC	CASSRGTSGSFGETQYF
TRBV12-3/TRBV12-4	TRBJ1-2	TRBD1	many	TGTGCCAGCAGCTCCCTGGCAGGGGGCGTTTTGAATGGCTACACCTTC	CASSSLAGGVLNGYTF
TRBV5-1	TRBJ2-3	TRBD2	NA	TGCGCCAGCAGCTTGATACGCGGGGGAGATACGCAGTATTTT	CASSLIRGGDTQYF
TRBV6-5	TRBJ2-1	TRBD2	many	TGTGCCAGCCCTCCGGGAGGGCCCTACAATGAGCAGTTCTTC	CASPPGGPYNEQFF
TRBV5-4	TRBJ2-7	NA	NA	TGTGCCAGCGGCTTAACTACGAGCTCCTACGAGCAGTACTTC	CASGLTTSSYEQYF
TRBV12-3/TRBV12-4	TRBJ2-7	NA	many	TGTGCCATAAGGGGAGAGGGTAGATACGAGCAGTACTTC	CAIRGEGRYEQYF
TRBV7-2	TRBJ2-7	TRBD1	NA	TGTGCCAGCAGCTTGGACAGGGGGCATAACGAGCAGTACTTC	CASSLDRGHNEQYF
TRBV7-9	TRBJ1-1	TRBD1	NA	TGTGCCAGCTTAGTCAGGGGGAGCGCTGAAGCTTTCTTT	CASLVRGSAEAFF
TRBV6-2/TRBV6-3	TRBJ2-7	TRBD1	NA	TGTGCCAGCAGTTACGGGACAGGGGCCTACAATGAGCAGTACTTC	CASSYGTGAYNEQYF
TRBV18	TRBJ2-7	TRBD2	NA	TGTGCCAGCTCACCACTCGGGACTAGCGGGGTGTCCTACGAGCAGTACTTC	CASSPLGTSGVSYEQYF
TRBV9	TRBJ2-3	NA	few	TGTGCCAGCAGCGTAGCCCCTAGCAGAGGCACAGATACGCAGTATTTT	CASSVAPSRGTDTQYF
TRBV20-1	TRBJ2-3	TRBD2	NA	TGCAGTGCCAGGACTAGCGGGAGTCTTACGCAGTATTTT	CSARTSGSLTQYF
TRBV5-1	TRBJ2-1	NA	few	TGCGCCAGCAGGGTTGGCTTAGCTCCTGAGCAGTTCTTC	CASRVGLAPEQFF
TRBV10-2	TRBJ2-1	TRBD2	NA	TGCGCCAGCAGTGAAACTAGCGGGGGGGCCAGGCATGAGCAGTTCTTC	CASSETSGGARHEQFF
TRBV14	TRBJ1-2	NA	NA	TGTGCCAGCAGCCCGAGGTCCGATTATGGCTACACCTTC	CASSPRSDYGYTF
TRBV30	TRBJ2-3	NA	few	TGTGCCTGGAGTGTGGGTAGCCTTAGCACAGATACGCAGTATTTT	CAWSVGSLSTDTQYF
TRBV7-2	TRBJ2-1	NA	few	TGTGCCAGCAGCTTAGCAGCCAGGGGATCCAATGGGCAGTTCTTC	CASSLAARGSNGQFF
TRBV7-2	TRBJ2-1	TRBD2	NA	TGTGCCAGCAGCTATGGCGGGGTCGGGAGGGCTCGTAATGAGCAGTTCTTC	CASSYGGVGRARNEQFF
TRBV5-5	TRBJ1-2	NA	NA	TGTGCCAGCAACGGGCAGAACTATGGCTACACCTTC	CASNGQNYGYTF
TRBV12-3/TRBV12-4	TRBJ1-4	NA	few	TGTGCCAGCAGTGACACAGGCTCAACTAATGAAAAACTGTTTTTT	CASSDTGSTNEKLFF
TRBV25-1	TRBJ2-1	NA	many	TGTGCCAGTAGTATTAGGGTTGACAATGAGCAGTTCTTC	CASSIRVDNEQFF
TRBV7-2	TRBJ2-1	NA	few	TGTGCCAGCAGCTTAGAGGGTGTGGGTGGTGAGCAGTTCTTC	CASSLEGVGGEQFF
TRBV6-6	TRBJ2-3	NA	many	TGTGCCAGCAGCCCTGGGGGGCTCCGGAGCACAGATACGCAGTATTTT	CASSPGGLRSTDTQYF
TRBV4-3	TRBJ2-6	NA	many	TGCGCCAGCAGCCAAGGGGTACCGGGCGTCCTGACTTTC	CASSQGVPGVLTF
TRBV7-2	TRBJ2-3	NA	few	TGTGCCAGCAGCCCCCCTTATGGGGCGGATACGCAGTATTTT	CASSPPYGADTQYF
TRBV20-1	TRBJ2-1	NA	NA	TGCAGTGCTAGAGAGGCGGGGAGCTCCTACAATGAGCAGTTCTTC	CSAREAGSSYNEQFF